These 5 T cell receptor beta chains came from one sample sequenced in a study of blood T cell repertoires in COVID-19. The protocol was immunoSEQ multiplex PCR, while the TCRdb copy is restricted to in-frame clones and leaves out a portion. The profile shows about 190,000 clones, over 75% of them singletons. The specimen sequenced was peripheral blood. These receptors were taken from a woman of 80 years or more with active or convalescent COVID-19.

The chain recombines TRBV15 with TRBJ2-2; D is undetermined. In germline, CDR1 is LNHNV, CDR2 YYDKDF (reference sequence). Trimming took off 4 bases at V and 0 bases at J, with 12 bases between the two ends. The CDR3 is made up of 16 amino acids. In DNA, the CDR3 is TGTGCCACCAGCAAATTATGGGCGACGAACACCGGGGAGCTGTTTTTT. Translating it yields CATSKLWATNTGELFF. Full variable domain (remainder filled in from reference TRBV15 and TRBJ2-2): DAMVIQNPRYQVTQFGKPVTLSCSQTLNHNVMYWYQQKSSQAPKLLFHYYDKDFNNEADTPDNFQSRRPNTSFCFLDIRSPGLGDTAMYLCATSKLWATNTGELFFGEGSRLTVL.

The rearrangement links TRBV28 to TRBJ1-5; possibly TRBD1 for D (5 bases). With 5 bases removed from V and 0 bases from J, the gap between germline ends came to 14 bases. The CDR3 spans 16 residues. CDR1 and CDR2 (germline): MDHEN, SYDVKM. CDR3 region: CASSLHGGYSNQPQHF. The CDR3, as DNA: TGTGCCAGCAGTCTTCACGGGGGTTATAGCAATCAGCCCCAGCATTTT.

The chain combines TRBV6-5 with TRBJ2-3, with D possibly TRBD1 on 5 matching bases. Between the trimmed V and J ends, which lost 0 bases and 0 bases, there was a span of 7 bases. The CDR3 has 15 amino acids. Germline CDR1 MNHEY, CDR2 SVGAGI. The CDR3 here is CASSYSGASTDTQYF. The CDR3 DNA reads as TGTGCCAGCAGTTACTCAGGGGCTAGCACAGATACGCAGTATTTT.

The CDR3 nucleotides are TGTGCCAGCAGTAAGGGACAGGTCCCTTCCGAGCAGTACTTC. The encoded protein is CASSKGQVPSEQYF. V and J are TRBV6-5 and TRBJ2-7; 8 bases line up with TRBD1. With V trimmed by 5 bases and J by 6 bases, 9 bases remained unmatched. This CDR3 is 14 amino acids long. Looked up from germline, CDR1 is MNHEY and CDR2 is SVGAGI.

This chain connects TRBV25-1 to TRBJ2-5, with D unclear. The CDR3 length is 12 residues. Trimming stripped 1 base from V and 2 bases from J, with 2 bases between. CDR1 MGHDK and CDR2 SYGVNS come from the germline V gene. CDR3 sequence reads: CASSESQETQYF. For the CDR3, the DNA is TGTGCCAGCAGTGAATCTCAAGAGACCCAGTACTTC.